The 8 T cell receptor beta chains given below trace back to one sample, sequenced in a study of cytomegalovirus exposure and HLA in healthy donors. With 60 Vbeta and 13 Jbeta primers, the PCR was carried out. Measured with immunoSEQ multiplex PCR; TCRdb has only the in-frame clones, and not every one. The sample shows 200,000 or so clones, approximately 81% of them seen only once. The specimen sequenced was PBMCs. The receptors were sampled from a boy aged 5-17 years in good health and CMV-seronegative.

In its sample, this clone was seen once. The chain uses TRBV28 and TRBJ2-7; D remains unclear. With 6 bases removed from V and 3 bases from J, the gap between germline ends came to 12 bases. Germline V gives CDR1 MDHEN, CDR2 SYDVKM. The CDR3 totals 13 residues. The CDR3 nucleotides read TGTGCCAGCAGCTACCCCGTTAACTACGAGCAGTACTTC. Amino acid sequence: CASSYPVNYEQYF.

The CDR3 loop reads CASSPFMNTEAFF. The CDR3 DNA sequence: TGTGCCAGCTCACCATTTATGAACACTGAAGCTTTCTTT. J is TRBJ1-1 and V is TRBV18; D call uncertain. CDR3 length: 13 residues. Trimming removed 2 bases at V and 0 bases at J, with 4 bases between. Germline assignment: CDR1 KGHSH and CDR2 LQKENI.

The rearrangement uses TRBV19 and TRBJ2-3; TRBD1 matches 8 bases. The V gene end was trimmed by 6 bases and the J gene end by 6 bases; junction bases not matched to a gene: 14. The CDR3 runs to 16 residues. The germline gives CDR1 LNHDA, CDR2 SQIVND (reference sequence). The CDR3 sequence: CASRGGTGYGWDTQYF. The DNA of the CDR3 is TGTGCCAGTAGAGGGGGGACAGGATATGGATGGGATACGCAGTATTTT. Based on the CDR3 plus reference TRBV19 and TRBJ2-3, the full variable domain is DGGITQSPKYLFRKEGQNVTLSCEQNLNHDAMYWYRQDPGQGLRLIYYSQIVNDFQKGDIAEGYSVSREKKESFPLTVTSAQKNPTAFYLCASRGGTGYGWDTQYFGPGTRLTVL.

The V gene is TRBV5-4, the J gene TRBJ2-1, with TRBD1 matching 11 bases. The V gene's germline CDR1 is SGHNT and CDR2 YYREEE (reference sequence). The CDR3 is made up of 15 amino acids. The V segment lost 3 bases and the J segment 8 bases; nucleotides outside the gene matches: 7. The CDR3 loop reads CASSSRDRGRYEQFF. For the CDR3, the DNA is TGTGCCAGCAGCTCCCGGGACAGGGGGAGGTATGAGCAGTTCTTC.

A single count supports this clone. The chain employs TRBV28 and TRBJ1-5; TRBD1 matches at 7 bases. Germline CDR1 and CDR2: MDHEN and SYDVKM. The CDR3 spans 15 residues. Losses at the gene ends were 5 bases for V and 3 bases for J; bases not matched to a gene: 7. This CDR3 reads CASSASGQTNQPQHF. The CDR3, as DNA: TGTGCCAGCAGTGCCTCGGGACAGACCAATCAGCCCCAGCATTTT.

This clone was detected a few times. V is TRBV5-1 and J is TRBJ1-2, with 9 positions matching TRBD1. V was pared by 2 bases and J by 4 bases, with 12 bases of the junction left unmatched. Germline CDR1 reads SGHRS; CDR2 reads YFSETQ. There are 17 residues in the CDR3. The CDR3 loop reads CASSFGTGISVGYGYTF. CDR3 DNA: TGCGCCAGCAGCTTTGGGACAGGGATTTCAGTTGGCTATGGCTACACCTTC.

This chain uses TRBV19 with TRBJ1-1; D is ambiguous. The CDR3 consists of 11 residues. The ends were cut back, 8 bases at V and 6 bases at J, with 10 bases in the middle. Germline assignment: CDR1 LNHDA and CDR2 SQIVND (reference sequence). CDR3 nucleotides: TGTGCCAGTGCCCGCGGCCCTGAAGCTTTCTTT. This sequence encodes CASARGPEAFF.

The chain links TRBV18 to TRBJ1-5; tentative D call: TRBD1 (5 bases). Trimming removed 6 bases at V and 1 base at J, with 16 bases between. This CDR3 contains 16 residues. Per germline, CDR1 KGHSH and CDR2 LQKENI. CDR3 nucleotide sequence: TGTGCCAGCTCGCTCGGACATATAATGAGCAATCAGCCCCAGCATTTT. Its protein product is CASSLGHIMSNQPQHF.